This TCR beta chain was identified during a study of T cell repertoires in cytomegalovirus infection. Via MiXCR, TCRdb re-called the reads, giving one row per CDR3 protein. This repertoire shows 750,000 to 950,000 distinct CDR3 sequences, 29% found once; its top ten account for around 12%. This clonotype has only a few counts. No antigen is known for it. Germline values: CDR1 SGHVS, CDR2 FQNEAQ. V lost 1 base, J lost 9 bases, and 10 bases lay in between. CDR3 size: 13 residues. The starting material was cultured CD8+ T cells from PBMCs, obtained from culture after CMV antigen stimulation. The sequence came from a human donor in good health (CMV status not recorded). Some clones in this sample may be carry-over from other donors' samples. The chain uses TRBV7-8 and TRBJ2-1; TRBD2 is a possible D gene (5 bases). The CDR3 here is CASSLDIAGEQFF. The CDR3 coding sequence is TGTGCCAGCAGCTTAGACATTGCGGGTGAGCAGTTCTTC.